Reported below is one T cell receptor (beta chain). Measured with immunoSEQ multiplex PCR; TCRdb has only the in-frame clones, and not every one. The sample holds several thousand clones, roughly three fifths seen once. Treatment described: randomized to nivolumab then ipilimumab (arm A) or the reverse (arm B). The data originate from a study of sequential checkpoint blockade in melanoma. The germline CDR1 and CDR2 sequences are LNHDA and SQIVND (reference sequence). This CDR3 comprises 14 residues. With 6 bases removed from V and 4 bases from J, the gap between germline ends came to 15 bases. The chain recombines TRBV19 with TRBJ1-1, with a weak D call TRBD1 (5 bases). This TCR came from a human donor with melanoma. The input for sequencing was CD8+ T cells sorted from blood (inferred from file names), taken from a patient given nivolumab and ipilimumab in sequence. CDR3 region: CASSIGGGITEAFF. CDR3 in DNA: TGTGCCAGTAGCATCGGGGGGGGGATCACTGAAGCTTTCTTT. Combining the CDR3 with reference TRBV19 and TRBJ1-1 gives the whole variable domain DGGITQSPKYLFRKEGQNVTLSCEQNLNHDAMYWYRQDPGQGLRLIYYSQIVNDFQKGDIAEGYSVSREKKESFPLTVTSAQKNPTAFYLCASSIGGGITEAFFGQGTRLTVV.